A single sample gave rise to the 20 T cell receptor beta chains below, sequenced in a study of T-cell memory formation after mild COVID-19. TCRdb reanalysed the 5' RACE reads using MiXCR and keeps one entry per CDR3 protein. The data hold just under 150,000 distinct CDR3 sequences, with approximately 6% observed a single time. Sequencing was carried out using PBMCs or a T cell subset sorted from them (not recorded which). The receptor set was obtained from an adult woman who had mild COVID-19 (a few samples of this study predate the infection). Cell type and time point are not known.

The sample holds a few counts of this clonotype. This rearrangement joins TRBV30 to TRBJ2-7, with D possibly being TRBD1 (5 bases). The CDR3 consists of 13 residues. The germline V and J ends were trimmed by 2 bases and 2 bases, with 10 bases remaining between them. Germline loops: CDR1 GTSNPN, CDR2 SVGIG (reference sequence). The CDR3: CAWSIPGTYEQYF. The CDR3 DNA sequence: TGTGCCTGGAGTATCCCAGGGACCTACGAGCAGTACTTC.

This clonotype was recorded a few times. This sequence joins TRBV6-5 and TRBJ2-3, with 8 positions matching TRBD2. The V segment lost 0 bases and the J segment 4 bases; nucleotides outside the gene matches: 3. The CDR3 covers 15 residues. Germline V gives CDR1 MNHEY, CDR2 SVGAGI. CDR3: CASSYSGTSADTQYF. CDR3 nucleotides: TGTGCCAGCAGTTACTCTGGGACTAGTGCAGATACGCAGTATTTT.

This clonotype was counted many times. This chain links TRBV5-1 with TRBJ1-2, with D perhaps TRBD1 (6 bases). This CDR3 is 13 amino acids long. The ends were cut back, 2 bases at V and 6 bases at J, with 11 bases in the middle. Germline V gene sequence: CDR1 SGHRS, CDR2 YFSETQ. CDR3 bases: TGCGCCAGCAGCTTTAACAACAGGGATGGCTACACCTTC. Amino acid sequence: CASSFNNRDGYTF.

This chain joins TRBV5-6 and TRBJ1-2; D is unresolved. Per the germline V gene, CDR1 is SGHDT and CDR2 is YYEEEE. Trimming took 2 bases from V and 4 from J, leaving 12 bases between them. The CDR3 runs to 14 residues. CDR3 sequence: CASSLGRAGYGYTF. CDR3 nucleotides: TGTGCCAGCAGCTTAGGCCGGGCAGGCTATGGCTACACCTTC.

J is TRBJ2-3 and V is TRBV18, with TRBD1 matching 7 bases. V was clipped by 2 bases and J by 4 bases; unmatched bases: 9. Germline V gives CDR1 KGHSH, CDR2 LQKENI. There are 16 residues in the CDR3. DNA of the CDR3: TGTGCCAGCTCACCAATAAGGGGGCAGAAAGCAGATACGCAGTATTTT. It encodes CASSPIRGQKADTQYF.

This clonotype was counted only a few times. The rearrangement links TRBV5-1 to TRBJ2-1, with 11 bases lining up with TRBD2. The germline V gene encodes CDR1 SGHRS and CDR2 YFSETQ. V lost 4 bases to trimming and J lost 8 bases; unmatched junction nucleotides: 11. The CDR3 is made up of 16 amino acids. The CDR3: CASSRGRLAGYDEQFF. The CDR3 region has the DNA TGCGCCAGCAGCAGGGGGAGACTAGCGGGATATGATGAGCAGTTCTTC.

This clonotype came up many times. The rearrangement joins TRBV7-2 to TRBJ2-1, with a weak D call TRBD2 (5 bases). Deletions cut 6 bases from V and 3 bases from J, with 15 bases between. Germline V gene data show CDR1 as SGHTA and CDR2 as FQGNSA. This CDR3 region has 15 residues. CDR3 region: CASSLTTSNYNEQFF. As DNA, the CDR3 is TGTGCCAGCAGTTTGACTACCTCTAACTACAATGAGCAGTTCTTC.

This clonotype was detected many times. The J gene is TRBJ2-7, the V gene TRBV12-3 or TRBV12-4; perhaps TRBD2 as D (5 bases). This CDR3 has 12 amino acids. Trimming stripped 6 bases from V and 2 bases from J, with 8 bases between. CDR3 amino acids: CASSLGTYEQYF. For the CDR3, the DNA is TGTGCCAGCAGCCTCGGGACCTACGAGCAGTACTTC.

This clonotype appeared many times. The genes are TRBV5-1 and TRBJ2-7; no clear D. Trimming removed 6 bases at V and 0 bases at J, with 13 bases between. The germline CDR1 and CDR2 sequences are SGHRS and YFSETQ. This CDR3 spans 14 amino acids. CDR3 protein: CASNPGPSSYEQYF. CDR3 nucleotides: TGCGCCAGCAATCCAGGACCAAGCTCCTACGAGCAGTACTTC.

This clonotype came up a few times. The chain carries TRBV10-3 and TRBJ2-1; 9 nucleotides agree with TRBD2. V shed 6 bases and J 9 bases; nucleotides not matched to a gene: 15. The CDR3 has 16 residues. Germline V gives CDR1 ENHRY, CDR2 SYGVKD. The DNA for the CDR3 is TGTGCCATCAGCAGACCTACAACTAGCGGGCAATCTGAGCAGTTCTTC. This translates into CAISRPTTSGQSEQFF.

This clonotype was recorded at least ten times. The rearrangement uses TRBV6-5 and TRBJ2-6, with unresolved D. V lost 6 bases and J 4 bases, leaving 13 bases between the germline ends. This CDR3 is 15 amino acids long. CDR1 is MNHEY, CDR2 SVGAGI, per germline. This CDR3 is CASRPPSPGANVLTF. The DNA for the CDR3 is TGTGCCAGCAGACCCCCGTCCCCGGGGGCCAACGTCCTGACTTTC.

The chain combines TRBV7-9 with TRBJ1-1; D gene ambiguous. V was pared by 5 bases and J by 1 base, with 11 bases between. The CDR3 is 14 residues long. Germline CDR1 and CDR2: SEHNR and FQNEAQ (reference sequence). The CDR3 spells CASSERYRNTEAFF. As DNA, the CDR3 is TGTGCCAGCAGCGAGCGTTACAGGAACACTGAAGCTTTCTTT.

This clonotype was counted ten times or more. The CDR3 reads CASSEILGRMDHEQFF. CDR3 bases: TGCGCCAGCAGCGAAATATTGGGACGGATGGATCATGAGCAGTTCTTC. The V gene is TRBV5-1, the J gene TRBJ2-1; D is perhaps TRBD1 or TRBD2 (5 bases each). The CDR3 consists of 16 residues. Trimming cost V 4 bases and J 8 bases, with 22 bases left between them. Germline values: CDR1 SGHRS, CDR2 YFSETQ.

The sample holds a few counts of this clonotype. V usage is TRBV12-3 or TRBV12-4 and J usage is TRBJ1-3; D gene ambiguous. Trimming stripped 1 base from V and 0 bases from J, with 7 bases between. This CDR3 comprises 15 residues. The CDR3 DNA follows: TGTGCCAGCAGTTTAGGCACGACCTCTGGAAACACCATATATTTT. Encoded protein: CASSLGTTSGNTIYF.

The chain is built from TRBV12-3 or TRBV12-4 and TRBJ1-1, with 9 nucleotides matching TRBD1. The CDR3 length is 12 residues. J lost 8 bases, V lost 5 bases, and 3 bases had no gene match. The CDR3 DNA sequence: TGTGCCAGCAGTCAGACAGGGGGGGAAGCTTTCTTT. Its protein product is CASSQTGGEAFF.

The V gene is TRBV25-1, the J gene TRBJ1-3; the D is unclear. Germline CDR1 and CDR2: MGHDK and SYGVNS. This CDR3 is 14 amino acids long. V shed 3 bases and J shed 4 bases, with 10 bases lying between them. CDR3 DNA: TGTGCCAGCAGTGATGCGGGATCCGGAAACACCATATATTTT. Amino acids: CASSDAGSGNTIYF.

This clonotype came up many times. J is TRBJ1-1 and V is TRBV2, with 7 bases that match TRBD1. The germline gives CDR1 SNHLY, CDR2 FYNNEI. The CDR3 has 14 residues. After removal of 5 bases from V and 2 bases from J, the junction contained 5 bases not matched to a gene. In nucleotides, the CDR3 is TGTGCCAGCAGTTCCGACAGGGCCAACACTGAAGCTTTCTTT. The encoded protein is CASSSDRANTEAFF. The full variable domain, its missing parts supplied by reference TRBV2 and TRBJ1-1, is EPEVTQTPSHQVTQMGQEVILRCVPISNHLYFYWYRQILGQKVEFLVSFYNNEISEKSEIFDDQFSVERPDGSNFTLKIRSTKLEDSAMYFCASSSDRANTEAFFGQGTRLTVV.

The V gene is TRBV10-3, the J gene TRBJ2-7; D remains ambiguous. Germline values: CDR1 ENHRY, CDR2 SYGVKD. The CDR3 length is 13 residues. The V gene lost 5 bases and the J gene lost 2 bases, with 10 bases spanning the gap. This CDR3 reads CAISTPQPYEQYF. The DNA of the CDR3 is TGTGCCATCAGTACGCCCCAACCCTACGAGCAGTACTTC.

This clonotype was detected only a few times. The chain joins TRBV25-1 to TRBJ1-2, with D hard to call. The CDR3 extends over 11 amino acids. The germline V and J ends were trimmed by 3 bases and 8 bases, with 7 bases remaining between them. CDR1 MGHDK and CDR2 SYGVNS come from the germline V gene. The chain's CDR3 is CASSDIVGYTF. The CDR3 coding sequence is TGTGCCAGCAGTGATATAGTGGGCTACACCTTC.

This clonotype has ten or more counts. J is TRBJ1-5 and V is TRBV20-1; no firm D call. This CDR3 region has 14 residues. Trimming left V 1 base short and J 0 bases short, with 7 bases between. CDR1 is DFQATT, CDR2 SNEGSKA, per germline (reference sequence). The CDR3 DNA reads as TGCAGTGCTAGAGGCCAGTATAGCAATCAGCCCCAGCATTTT. Translation gives CSARGQYSNQPQHF.